The sequence of this T cell receptor beta chain was determined in a study of T cells in Graves' hyperthyroidism and ophthalmopathy. Looking at the study overall: Once the initial diagnosis was made, peripheral blood was obtained before any treatment. The study's findings and limits: Separation of ophthalmopathy from stable hyperthyroidism was achieved by a 13 V-J model. Blood shared most expanded thyroid clonotypes above 0.001.

TCR beta CDR3 regions were amplified from RNA transcripts. HTBI primers drove first-round RT-PCR of the TCR CDR3. TCRdb used MiXCR to reprocess the multiplex PCR reads, holding one entry per CDR3 protein. The data hold under 300,000 distinct CDR3 sequences, with nearly 15% observed a single time. In this sample, this clonotype turned up a few times. What it binds is not known. V was pared by 0 bases and J by 4 bases, with 8 bases of the junction left unmatched. Germline loops: CDR1 SGDLS, CDR2 YYNGEE. CDR3 length equals 17 residues. Sequencing input: blood. The origin of this receptor is a woman in her 50s with Graves' hyperthyroidism that later progressed to Graves' ophthalmopathy. The V and J genes are TRBV9 and TRBJ2-2; TRBD2 matches 8 bases. The CDR3 spells CASSVVSGTTGTGELFF. The CDR3 bases are TGTGCCAGCAGCGTAGTTAGCGGGACTACCGGCACCGGGGAGCTGTTTTTT.